This TCR beta chain originates from a study of shared clonotypes between healthy human individuals. This clone was seen a single time. The CDR3 covers 16 residues. Trimming at V came to 1 base and at J to 2 bases, leaving 6 bases not matched to a gene. In germline, CDR1 is WNHNN, CDR2 SYGVQD (reference sequence). The table came from immunoSEQ multiplex PCR; TCRdb's copy has only in-frame clones and leaves some out. The data hold roughly 890,000 clones, with 85% to 95% observed a single time. Cells designated naive CD8 were CD45RO-negative and were positively selected for CCR7, with terminally differentiated effector memory CD45RA+ cells excluded.

The sample consisted of naive CD8+ T cells sorted from blood. The chain recombines TRBV10-1 with TRBJ2-7; 9 nucleotides line up with TRBD2. The clonotype originates from a man aged 25-40 years in good health. CDR3 amino acids: CASSELGSGSTYEQYF. The CDR3 DNA is TGCGCCAGCAGTGAGTTGGGTAGCGGGAGCACCTACGAGCAGTACTTC.